This TCR beta chain derives from a study of blood T cell repertoires in COVID-19. Germline CDR1 MRHNA, CDR2 SNTAGT. Trimming took 7 bases from V and 1 from J; bases not matched to a gene: 10. The CDR3 totals 16 residues. Profiling relied on immunoSEQ multiplex PCR, and the TCRdb table lists in-frame clones only, not all of them. Here the sample spans about 240,000 clones, 86% being singletons. Material for sequencing was peripheral blood. The chain combines TRBV6-4 with TRBJ1-1; 9 nucleotides line up with TRBD1. This TCR was sampled from a woman aged 45-65 years with COVID-19, enrolled during active disease. CDR3 bases: TGTGCCAGCACCCTCCGGACAGGGGAACGGAACACTGAAGCTTTCTTT. It translates to CASTLRTGERNTEAFF.